One and the same sample provided the 10 T cell receptor beta chains below, sequenced in a study of blood T cell repertoires in COVID-19. Sequencing was performed with immunoSEQ multiplex PCR; in TCRdb, only in-frame clones are kept and a portion is missing. The sample shows approximately 280,000 clones, over 75% of them seen only once. The sequencing sample was made of peripheral blood. Every receptor here comes from a man aged 50 to 59 with active or convalescent COVID-19.

The genes are TRBV4-3 and TRBJ2-2; D is perhaps TRBD2 (5 bases). The CDR3 spans 12 residues. The ends were cut back, 5 bases at V and 6 bases at J, with 7 bases in the middle. Germline V gene sequence: CDR1 LGHNA, CDR2 YSLEER. The CDR3 sequence: CASSRGPGELFF. The CDR3 DNA is TGCGCCAGCAGCAGAGGGCCCGGGGAGCTGTTTTTT.

This chain uses TRBV28 with TRBJ2-5; D gene ambiguous. Germline assignment: CDR1 MDHEN and CDR2 SYDVKM. This CDR3 is built from 12 residues. V was shortened by 8 bases and J by 5 bases, with 12 bases between the two germline ends. The CDR3 DNA follows: TGTGCCAGCTGCGGTGTCGGGGAGACCCAGTACTTC. Protein: CASCGVGETQYF.

This clone was observed once. The J gene is TRBJ2-7, the V gene TRBV19; D is perhaps TRBD2 (6 bases). Trimming took 7 bases from V and 5 from J, leaving 9 bases between them. This CDR3 has 11 amino acids. In germline, CDR1 is LNHDA, CDR2 SQIVND (reference sequence). The CDR3 protein is CASIGGHEQYF. In DNA, the CDR3 is TGTGCCAGTATCGGGGGTCACGAGCAGTACTTC.

V gene TRBV5-4 combines with J gene TRBJ2-1; no reliable D call. This CDR3 spans 13 amino acids. V lost 6 bases and J lost 0, with 7 bases in between. The germline V gene encodes CDR1 SGHNT and CDR2 YYREEE (reference sequence). The CDR3 DNA reads TGTGCCAGCAAGGAGAGCTCCTACAATGAGCAGTTCTTC. Residues: CASKESSYNEQFF.

The CDR3: CASSLAGERETQYF. CDR3 nucleotide sequence: TGTGCCAGCAGCTTAGCGGGAGAGCGGGAGACCCAGTACTTC. The chain employs TRBV7-6 and TRBJ2-5; D might be TRBD2 (5 bases). Looked up from germline, CDR1 is SGHVS and CDR2 is FNYEAQ. This CDR3 has 14 residues. Between the trimmed V and J ends, which lost 0 bases and 5 bases, there was a span of 10 bases. The variable domain in full, completed from reference TRBV7-6 and TRBJ2-5, reads GAGVSQSPRYKVTKRGQDVALRCDPISGHVSLYWYRQALGQGPEFLTYFNYEAQQDKSGLPNDRFSAERPEGSISTLTIQRTEQRDSAMYRCASSLAGERETQYFGPGTRLLVL.

V usage is TRBV28 and J usage is TRBJ1-5; no firm D call. Between the trimmed V and J ends, which lost 2 bases and 7 bases, there was a span of 6 bases. Germline V lookup: CDR1 MDHEN, CDR2 SYDVKM. This CDR3 has 12 residues. The CDR3 nucleotides are TGTGCCAGCAGTTTAGCGAGGCAGCCCCAGCATTTT. Encoded protein: CASSLARQPQHF.

This clone showed up just a few times. V and J are TRBV29-1 and TRBJ2-5; no firm D call. This CDR3 spans 15 amino acids. Deletions cut 2 bases from V and 0 bases from J, with 13 bases between. Germline V gene lookup returns CDR1 SQVTM and CDR2 ANQGSEA. The CDR3 DNA reads as TGCAGCGTTGAAAGATTTAGCTCCCACCAAGAGACCCAGTACTTC. This sequence encodes CSVERFSSHQETQYF.

V is TRBV7-8 and J is TRBJ2-2; 9 nucleotides align to TRBD1. J lost 5 bases, V lost 4 bases, and 5 bases had no gene match. The germline CDR1 and CDR2 sequences are SGHVS and FQNEAQ. The CDR3 runs 15 residues. CDR3 region: CASSSWDRETGELFF. The DNA for the CDR3 is TGTGCCAGCAGCTCATGGGACAGGGAGACCGGGGAGCTGTTTTTT.

The rearrangement joins TRBV4-2 to TRBJ2-2, with 9 bases matching TRBD2. V lost 0 bases to trimming and J lost 3 bases; unmatched junction nucleotides: 2. The V gene's germline CDR1 is LGHNA and CDR2 YNFKEQ. The CDR3 is 16 residues long. The CDR3 loop reads CASSQESGRYTGELFF. The CDR3 coding sequence is TGTGCCAGCAGCCAAGAGAGCGGGAGGTACACCGGGGAGCTGTTTTTT.

This sequence joins TRBV12-5 and TRBJ2-5; 7 nucleotides line up with TRBD1. The V gene end was trimmed by 2 bases and the J gene end by 3 bases; junction bases not matched to a gene: 6. The CDR3 sequence is 15 residues long. Germline V lookup: CDR1 LGHNT, CDR2 FRNRAP. Here the CDR3 DNA reads TGTGCTAGTGGTTTGAACCCCGGGACAGAAGAGACCCAGTACTTC. It encodes CASGLNPGTEETQYF. The full variable domain, in which reference TRBV12-5 and TRBJ2-5 provide the parts outside the CDR3, is DARVTQTPRHKVTEMGQEVTMRCQPILGHNTVFWYRQTMMQGLELLAYFRNRAPLDDSGMPKDRFSAEMPDATLATLKIQPSEPRDSAVYFCASGLNPGTEETQYFGPGTRLLVL.